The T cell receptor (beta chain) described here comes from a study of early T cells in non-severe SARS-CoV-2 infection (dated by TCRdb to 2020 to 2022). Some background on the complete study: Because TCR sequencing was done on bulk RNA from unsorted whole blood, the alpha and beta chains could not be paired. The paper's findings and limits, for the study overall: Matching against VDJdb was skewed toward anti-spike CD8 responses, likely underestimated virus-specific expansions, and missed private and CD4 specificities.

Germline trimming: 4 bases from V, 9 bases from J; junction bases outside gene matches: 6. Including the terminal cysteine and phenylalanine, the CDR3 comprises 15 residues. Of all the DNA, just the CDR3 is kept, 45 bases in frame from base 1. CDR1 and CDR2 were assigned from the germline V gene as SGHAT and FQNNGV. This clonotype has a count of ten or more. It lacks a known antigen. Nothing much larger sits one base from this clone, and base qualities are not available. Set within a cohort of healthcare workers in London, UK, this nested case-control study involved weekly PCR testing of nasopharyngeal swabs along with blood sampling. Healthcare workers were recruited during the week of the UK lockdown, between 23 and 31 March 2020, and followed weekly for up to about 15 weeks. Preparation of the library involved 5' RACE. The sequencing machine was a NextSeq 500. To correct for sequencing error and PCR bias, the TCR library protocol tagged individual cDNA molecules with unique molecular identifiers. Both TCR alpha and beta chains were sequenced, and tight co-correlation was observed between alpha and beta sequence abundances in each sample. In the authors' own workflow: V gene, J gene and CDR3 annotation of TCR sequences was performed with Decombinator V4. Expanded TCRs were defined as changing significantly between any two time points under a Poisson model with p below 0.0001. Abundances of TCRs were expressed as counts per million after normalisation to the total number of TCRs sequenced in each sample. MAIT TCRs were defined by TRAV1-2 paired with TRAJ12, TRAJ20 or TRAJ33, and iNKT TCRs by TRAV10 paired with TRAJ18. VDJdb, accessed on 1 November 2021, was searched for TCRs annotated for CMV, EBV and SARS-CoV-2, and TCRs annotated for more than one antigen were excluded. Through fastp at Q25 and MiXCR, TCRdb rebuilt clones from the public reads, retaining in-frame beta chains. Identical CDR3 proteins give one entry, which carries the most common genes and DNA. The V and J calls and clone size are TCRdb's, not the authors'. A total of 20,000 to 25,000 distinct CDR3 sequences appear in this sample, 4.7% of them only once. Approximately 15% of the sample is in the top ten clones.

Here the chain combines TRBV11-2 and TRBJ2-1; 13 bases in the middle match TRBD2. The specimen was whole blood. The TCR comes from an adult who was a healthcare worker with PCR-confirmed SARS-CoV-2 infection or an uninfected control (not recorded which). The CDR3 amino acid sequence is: CASSSTSGGAPEQFF. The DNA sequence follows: TGTGCCAGCAGCTCCACTAGCGGGGGGGCCCCTGAGCAGTTCTTC.